What follows are 15 T cell receptor beta chains derived from one specimen sequenced in a study of Ad26.COV2.S vaccination and SARS-CoV-2 variants (dated by TCRdb to 2020 to 2023). Libraries were made using the immunoSEQ multiplex PCR assay. TCRdb took this table from immuneACCESS and kept in-frame rearrangements with V and J called. Such tables lack part of the clones; where checked against another copy, unresolved V genes explain under half of the gap, and the rest is unexplained. The sample contains hundreds of thousands of clones, 80% to 90% of them found a single time. The ten biggest clones cover roughly 3.1% of the sample. The treatment or condition tag for this specimen amounts to: roughly 19 received Ad26.COV2.S at low or high dose, single or two shots; about 5 received placebo; per-sample allocation not given. For vaccine and placebo recipients, repertoires were sequenced using samples collected on day 63 after the first injection.

This specimen consisted of peripheral blood, obtained in a trial of Ad26.COV2.S vaccine versus placebo. The receptors come from a person between 18 and 59 years old who received the Ad26.COV2.S COVID-19 vaccine or a placebo.

The V and J genes are TRBV19 and TRBJ1-6; 9 nucleotides match TRBD1. After removal of 7 bases from V and 10 bases from J, the junction contained 5 bases not matched to a gene. The CDR3 spans 13 residues. CDR1 LNHDA and CDR2 SQIVND come from the germline V gene (reference sequence). The CDR3 here is CASKQGAGSPLHF. The CDR3, as DNA: TGTGCCAGTAAACAGGGGGCAGGCTCACCCCTCCACTTT. Based on the CDR3 plus reference TRBV19 and TRBJ1-6, the full variable domain is DGGITQSPKYLFRKEGQNVTLSCEQNLNHDAMYWYRQDPGQGLRLIYYSQIVNDFQKGDIAEGYSVSREKKESFPLTVTSAQKNPTAFYLCASKQGAGSPLHFGNGTRLTVT.

The gene calls are TRBV30 and TRBJ2-7; 9 bases agree with TRBD1. Germline CDR1 GTSNPN, CDR2 SVGIG (reference sequence). V trimming: 3 bases; J trimming: 7 bases; junction bases outside the gene matches: 10. The CDR3 runs 14 residues. The CDR3 protein is CAWSTGTGFGEQYF. The DNA of the CDR3 is TGTGCCTGGAGCACCGGGACAGGGTTTGGGGAGCAGTACTTC. The whole variable domain, remainder taken from reference TRBV30 and TRBJ2-7, is SQTIHQWPATLVQPVGSPLSLECTVEGTSNPNLYWYRQAAGRGLQLLFYSVGIGQISSEVPQNLSASRPQDRQFILSSKKLLLSDSGFYLCAWSTGTGFGEQYFGPGTRLTVT.

This chain connects TRBV7-8 to TRBJ2-7, with 9 bases matching TRBD1. From germline, CDR1 is SGHVS and CDR2 FQNEAQ. The J segment lost 7 bases and the V segment lost 4 bases, leaving 11 bases of the junction unmatched. CDR3 size: 15 residues. CDR3 protein: CASSSPGQGFGEQYF. CDR3 coding DNA: TGTGCCAGCAGCTCGCCGGGACAGGGTTTCGGAGAGCAGTACTTC.

At least ten counts were recorded for this clone. The chain joins TRBV15 to TRBJ1-2; the match to TRBD1 covers 9 bases. The CDR3 is made up of 13 amino acids. CDR1 and CDR2 from the germline V gene are LNHNV and YYDKDF (reference sequence). The V segment lost 4 bases and the J segment 8 bases; nucleotides outside the gene matches: 5. CDR3 sequence: CATSIRTGAGYTF. CDR3 nucleotides: TGTGCCACCAGCATTAGGACAGGGGCCGGCTACACCTTC. The full variable domain, completed using reference TRBV15 and TRBJ1-2, is DAMVIQNPRYQVTQFGKPVTLSCSQTLNHNVMYWYQQKSSQAPKLLFHYYDKDFNNEADTPDNFQSRRPNTSFCFLDIRSPGLGDTAMYLCATSIRTGAGYTFGSGTRLTVV.

The rearrangement uses TRBV7-2 and TRBJ2-3; D may be TRBD1 (5 bases). The CDR3 consists of 13 residues. Germline loops: CDR1 SGHTA, CDR2 FQGNSA. The V gene lost 6 bases and the J gene lost 2 bases, with 9 bases spanning the gap. The chain's CDR3 is CASRPDITDTQYF. CDR3 DNA sequence: TGTGCCAGCAGGCCGGACATCACAGATACGCAGTATTTT.

The rearrangement joins TRBV5-1 to TRBJ2-3, with a possible D match to TRBD1 (6 bases). The CDR3 spans 16 residues. The V end lost 4 bases, the J end lost 2 bases, and 17 bases lay between the germline ends. Germline CDR1 and CDR2: SGHRS and YFSETQ. This CDR3 is CASSRRQAEFTDTQYF. The CDR3 DNA reads as TGCGCCAGCAGCCGCCGACAGGCCGAATTCACAGATACGCAGTATTTT.

The rearrangement joins TRBV19 to TRBJ2-7; TRBD1 aligns across 10 bases. This CDR3 contains 15 residues. Germline V gene data show CDR1 as LNHDA and CDR2 as SQIVND (reference sequence). Trimming took 3 bases from V and 0 from J; bases not matched to a gene: 2. CDR3 DNA sequence: TGTGCCAGTAGTATGGGACAGGGGTTCTCCTACGAGCAGTACTTC. Translated: CASSMGQGFSYEQYF.

This clone appeared once. The chain carries TRBV29-1 and TRBJ2-7; D is possibly TRBD1 or TRBD2 (6 bases each). V lost 7 bases and J lost 1, with 17 bases in between. The CDR3 has 14 residues. Germline CDR1 reads SQVTM; CDR2 reads ANQGSEA. CDR3 protein: CSGTMGGRSYEQYF. DNA for the CDR3: TGCAGCGGTACAATGGGGGGCCGATCCTACGAGCAGTACTTC.

The chain employs TRBV19 and TRBJ1-4, with D perhaps TRBD1 (6 bases). Germline CDR1 and CDR2: LNHDA and SQIVND (reference sequence). V lost 4 bases to trimming and J lost 1 base, with 10 bases between them. The CDR3 is made up of 15 amino acids. In DNA form, the CDR3 reads TGTGCCAGTAGTACGACCAGGGGAACTAATGAAAAACTGTTTTTT. Translated, it gives CASSTTRGTNEKLFF.

The rearrangement links TRBV10-3 to TRBJ1-5; 7 bases line up with TRBD1. The CDR3 contains 16 residues. CDR1 is ENHRY and CDR2 is SYGVKD in the germline V gene. The J segment lost 1 base and the V segment lost 6 bases, leaving 9 bases of the junction unmatched. CDR3: CAIRGTVIWSNQPQHF. In DNA, the CDR3 is TGTGCCATCAGAGGGACAGTTATTTGGAGCAATCAGCCCCAGCATTTT.

The chain links TRBV11-2 to TRBJ2-3; tentatively, D is TRBD2 (6 bases). CDR1 SGHAT and CDR2 FQNNGV come from the germline V gene. The V gene lost 4 bases and the J gene lost 2 bases, with 10 bases spanning the gap. There are 14 residues in the CDR3. CDR3 in amino acids: CASSSGGDTDTQYF. The CDR3, as DNA: TGTGCCAGCAGCTCGGGCGGGGACACAGATACGCAGTATTTT.

The chain is built from TRBV7-2 and TRBJ1-2, with D tentatively TRBD1 (6 bases). V was pared by 1 base and J by 8 bases, with 14 bases between. Per germline, CDR1 SGHTA and CDR2 FQGNSA. CDR3 length equals 14 residues. CDR3 nucleotide sequence: TGTGCCAGCAGCTTAGGTCCGGGGGCGGAGGGCTACACCTTC. Translated, it gives CASSLGPGAEGYTF.

A few counts support this clone. This sequence joins TRBV4-1 and TRBJ1-2; D is unresolved. The V gene's germline CDR1 is MGHRA and CDR2 YSYEKL. Trimming left V 2 bases short and J 4 bases short, with 8 bases between. The CDR3 loop spans 13 amino acids. The CDR3 region is CASSQWASYGYTF. In nucleotides, the CDR3 is TGCGCCAGCAGCCAATGGGCGAGCTATGGCTACACCTTC.

V is TRBV4-1 and J is TRBJ2-4; D is unresolved. CDR1 is MGHRA, CDR2 YSYEKL, per germline. There are 19 residues in the CDR3. Trimming left V 1 base short and J 0 bases short, with 19 bases between. This chain's CDR3 is CASSQADGRSVLAKNIQYF. The CDR3 DNA is TGCGCCAGCAGCCAAGCGGACGGGCGATCCGTTCTAGCCAAAAACATTCAGTACTTC.

The chain links TRBV6-1 to TRBJ1-3; the D is unclear. V lost 0 bases to trimming and J lost 2 bases, with 8 bases between them. The CDR3 runs to 15 residues. Per germline, CDR1 MNHNS and CDR2 SASEGT. As DNA, the CDR3 is TGTGCCAGCAGTGAAGCGCGAGTTACTGGAAACACCATATATTTT. Translating it yields CASSEARVTGNTIYF.